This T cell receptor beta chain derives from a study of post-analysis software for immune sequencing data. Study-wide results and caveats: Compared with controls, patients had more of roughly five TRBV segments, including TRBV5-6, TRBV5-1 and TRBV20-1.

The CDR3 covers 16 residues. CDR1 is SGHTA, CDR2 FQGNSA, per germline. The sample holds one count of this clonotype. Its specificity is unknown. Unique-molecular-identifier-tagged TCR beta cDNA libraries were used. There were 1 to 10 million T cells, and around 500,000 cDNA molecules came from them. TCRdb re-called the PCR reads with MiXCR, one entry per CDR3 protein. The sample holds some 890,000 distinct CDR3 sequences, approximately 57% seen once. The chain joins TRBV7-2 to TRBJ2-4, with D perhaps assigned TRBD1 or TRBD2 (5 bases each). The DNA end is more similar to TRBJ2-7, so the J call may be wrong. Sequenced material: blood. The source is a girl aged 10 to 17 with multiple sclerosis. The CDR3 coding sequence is TGTGCCAGCAGCGTGGACACCGGGACCTCTTCGTACGAGCAGTACTTC. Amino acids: CASSVDTGTSSYEQYF.